Below are 14 T cell receptor beta chains sequenced from a single sample in a study of cytomegalovirus exposure and HLA in healthy donors. Vbeta (60) and Jbeta (13) primers were used in the PCR. Clones were sequenced by immunoSEQ multiplex PCR, and TCRdb holds only the in-frame ones, with some missing. The sample lists some 93,000 clones, less than 80% occurring once. The sample consisted of PBMCs. The receptors shown here come from a boy younger than 18 in good health and CMV-seropositive.

This clone occurred once. The rearrangement joins TRBV5-1 to TRBJ1-3; D may be TRBD1 (6 bases). CDR3 length: 14 residues. CDR1 is SGHRS and CDR2 is YFSETQ in the germline V gene. The V end lost 7 bases, the J end lost 0 bases, and 11 bases lay between the germline ends. In DNA form, the CDR3 reads TGCGCCAGCCAGACAGGATTCTCTGGAAACACCATATATTTT. Translation: CASQTGFSGNTIYF.

CDR3 loop: CATRTKGGPDTQYF. DNA of the CDR3: TGTGCCACCAGGACCAAAGGGGGTCCGGATACGCAGTATTTT. This chain links TRBV15 with TRBJ2-3, with a possible D match to TRBD1 (6 bases). V was shortened by 6 bases and J by 6 bases, with 16 bases between the two germline ends. The CDR3 totals 14 residues. In germline, CDR1 is LNHNV, CDR2 YYDKDF (reference sequence).

V is TRBV15 and J is TRBJ2-7, with 8 bases that match TRBD2. Germline CDR1 and CDR2: LNHNV and YYDKDF (reference sequence). This CDR3 is built from 17 residues. J lost 0 bases, V lost 0 bases, and 7 bases had no gene match. CDR3 sequence reads: CATSRDRAGGVSYEQYF. The CDR3 DNA sequence: TGTGCCACCAGCAGAGATCGGGCGGGGGGTGTCTCCTACGAGCAGTACTTC.

As to this clone: A junction boundary mismatches the germline segment, possibly from a read error. CDR3: CASKGTGKNGCTF. CDR3 DNA: TGCGCCAGCAAAGGGACAGGGAAGAACGGCTGCACCTTC. V and J are TRBV5-1 and TRBJ1-2; 9 nucleotides align to TRBD1. Germline CDR1 SGHRS, CDR2 YFSETQ. This CDR3 comprises 13 residues.

This clone showed up just a few times. The rearrangement uses TRBV25-1 and TRBJ2-5; TRBD1 matches at 7 bases. The CDR3 covers 14 residues. Trimming cost V 6 bases and J 5 bases; bases outside gene matches: 9. Germline CDR1 MGHDK, CDR2 SYGVNS. CDR3 sequence (DNA): TGTGCCAGCAGCCAACAGACAGGGATGGAGACCCAGTACTTC. It translates to CASSQQTGMETQYF.

This clone has only a few counts. J is TRBJ2-3 and V is TRBV10-1; 12 positions match TRBD2. This CDR3 region has 17 residues. Germline CDR1 is WNHNN and CDR2 is SYGVQD (reference sequence). V was pared by 6 bases and J by 4 bases, with 11 bases of the junction left unmatched. CDR3 protein: CASSQYRTSGEADTQYF. The CDR3 coding sequence is TGCGCCAGCAGCCAATATAGGACTAGCGGGGAGGCAGATACGCAGTATTTT.

V is TRBV6-1 and J is TRBJ2-1, with 7 bases identical to TRBD1. CDR3 length: 14 residues. The germline V gene encodes CDR1 MNHNS and CDR2 SASEGT. V dropped 5 bases and J dropped 0; count of bases not matched to a gene: 1. Written as DNA, the CDR3 is TGTGCCAGCAGTAGACAGGGCTCCTACAATGAGCAGTTCTTC. This sequence encodes CASSRQGSYNEQFF.

The chain is built from TRBV19 and TRBJ1-1; no definite D call. Germline CDR1 LNHDA, CDR2 SQIVND (reference sequence). V was clipped by 4 bases and J by 1 base, with 13 bases between them. This CDR3 has 15 residues. CDR3 sequence: CASSTPGGQNTEAFF. CDR3 nucleotides: TGTGCCAGTAGTACCCCGGGTGGCCAGAACACTGAAGCTTTCTTT.

This clone has just one count. This chain connects TRBV9 to TRBJ2-7; no clear D. This CDR3 comprises 13 residues. Germline V gives CDR1 SGDLS, CDR2 YYNGEE. The V gene lost 0 bases and the J gene lost 6 bases, with 10 bases spanning the gap. This CDR3 reads CASSVELRSEQYF. The CDR3 DNA follows: TGTGCCAGCAGCGTAGAACTGAGGTCCGAGCAGTACTTC.

V usage is TRBV10-3 and J usage is TRBJ2-7; a possible D gene is TRBD1 (5 bases). Trimming left V 3 bases short and J 6 bases short, with 15 bases between. The CDR3 consists of 14 residues. Germline V gene data show CDR1 as ENHRY and CDR2 as SYGVKD. The CDR3 DNA sequence: TGTGCCATCAGTGACCAACAGGCTTGGGCCGAGCAGTACTTC. Protein product: CAISDQQAWAEQYF.

This clone was detected only once. The rearrangement joins TRBV6-5 to TRBJ2-5, with 9 bases fitting TRBD1. Germline CDR1 is MNHEY and CDR2 is SVGAGI. This CDR3 contains 13 residues. After removal of 8 bases from V and 4 bases from J, the junction contained 5 bases not matched to a gene. As DNA, the CDR3 is TGTGCCAGCGGCCGGACAGGGGCAGAGACCCAGTACTTC. Translation: CASGRTGAETQYF.

The sample holds a few counts of this clone. The chain couples TRBV12-5 to TRBJ1-1; the match to TRBD1 covers 9 bases. The length of the CDR3 is 18 residues. In germline, CDR1 is LGHNT, CDR2 FRNRAP. V lost 6 bases, J lost 2 bases, and 16 bases stayed unmatched. The DNA for the CDR3 is TGTGCTAGTGGCCCACAACGGACAGGGGCTTTAGCTAACACTGAAGCTTTCTTT. Its translation is CASGPQRTGALANTEAFF.

V gene TRBV5-1 combines with J gene TRBJ1-1, with D unclear. Between the trimmed V and J ends, which lost 1 base and 4 bases, there was a span of 11 bases. CDR3 length: 14 residues. CDR1 and CDR2 (germline): SGHRS, YFSETQ. Here the CDR3 reads CASSLRGTSTEAFF. Here the CDR3 DNA reads TGCGCCAGCAGCTTGCGGGGTACGAGCACTGAAGCTTTCTTT.

DNA for the CDR3: TGTGCCAGCTCAGGGGCGTTCAATCAGCCCCAGCATTTT. Translating gives CASSGAFNQPQHF. The chain recombines TRBV6-1 with TRBJ1-5; weak D call: TRBD1 (6 bases). Trimming took 8 bases from V and 3 from J, leaving 11 bases between them. Germline lookup yields CDR1 MNHNS and CDR2 SASEGT. This CDR3 is 13 amino acids long.